Sequencing of this TCR beta chain was carried out in a study of shared clonotypes between healthy human individuals. This table comes from immunoSEQ multiplex PCR, and its TCRdb copy is limited to in-frame clones, with some not included. The repertoire holds 2 million to 2.5 million clones, with 80% to 95% as singletons. Germline V lookup: CDR1 SGHRS, CDR2 YFSETQ. V lost 4 bases and J 7 bases, leaving 21 bases between the germline ends. The CDR3 is 15 amino acids. This rearrangement joins TRBV5-1 to TRBJ2-7; a possible D gene is TRBD1 (6 bases). The sequence was obtained from a man aged 18 to 29 in good health. Some clones in this sample may be carry-over from other donors' samples. The sample was naive CD4+ T cells from PBMCs. Subset indicated: CD45RA+ positively selected. This chain's CDR3 is CASSAGTFGGVEQYF. CDR3 DNA sequence: TGCGCCAGCAGCGCCGGGACATTCGGCGGAGTGGAGCAGTACTTC.